The rows below give T cell receptor beta chains drawn from one sample of a study of OX40 agonist ivuxolimab in advanced cancers. TCRdb's table, derived via immunoSEQ multiplex PCR, lists solely in-frame clones and lacks some. The repertoire holds 90,000 to 100,000 clones, with about 87% as singletons. The material was CD4+ or CD8+ T cells sorted from blood, obtained in a trial of the OX40 agonist ivuxolimab. The receptors here all came from an adult with an advanced solid tumor such as melanoma, head and neck, liver or kidney cancer. The CDR3 runs from the conserved cysteine through the conserved F or W. A D gene is named only where the DNA matches it firmly. A clone size is listed for some rows: how often the clone was seen (once, few, many), or a class if it is expanded.

j_gene	abundance	d_gene	v_gene	CDR3aa	CDR3nt
TRBJ1-2	NA	TRBD1	TRBV19	CASRTRGGTGGGYTF	TGTGCCAGTAGAACCCGCGGGGGGACAGGTGGTGGCTACACCTTC
TRBJ1-1	NA	NA	TRBV29-1	CSVEEAAFTNTEAFF	TGCAGCGTTGAAGAAGCGGCCTTCACGAACACTGAAGCTTTCTTT
TRBJ2-2	NA	TRBD1	TRBV19	CASSAIGTGLSGELFF	TGTGCCAGTAGCGCCATCGGGACAGGGCTTTCCGGGGAGCTGTTTTTT
TRBJ1-2	NA	NA	TRBV9	CASSVVRQIHYGYTF	TGTGCCAGCAGCGTAGTTCGGCAGATACACTATGGCTACACCTTC
TRBJ1-1	once	NA	TRBV7-9	CASSRQSNTEAFF	TGTGCCAGCAGCAGGCAGAGTAACACTGAAGCTTTCTTT
TRBJ2-3	NA	NA	TRBV6-6	CASSYIHTDTQYF	TGTGCCAGCAGTTACATTCACACAGATACGCAGTATTTT
TRBJ1-5	NA	NA	TRBV6-4	CASSDSGRWYSNQPQHF	TGTGCCAGCAGTGACTCGGGCAGGTGGTATAGCAATCAGCCCCAGCATTTT
TRBJ2-1	NA	NA	TRBV27	CASGGNREVRRFF	TGTGCCAGCGGGGGAAACAGGGAAGTGCGACGGTTCTTC
TRBJ2-7	NA	NA	TRBV7-2	CASSLGGRARNEQYF	TGTGCCAGCAGCTTAGGGGGCAGGGCACGTAACGAGCAGTACTTC
TRBJ1-4	NA	TRBD1	TRBV29-1	CSAWAQGAQREKLFF	TGCAGCGCCTGGGCCCAGGGGGCGCAAAGGGAAAAACTGTTTTTT
TRBJ2-5	NA	NA	TRBV2	CASSEREETQYF	TGTGCCAGCAGTGAGCGGGAAGAGACCCAGTACTTC
TRBJ1-4	NA	NA	TRBV11-2	CASSLGGRLFF	TGTGCCAGCAGCTTAGGTGGCAGGCTGTTTTTT
TRBJ2-1	NA	TRBD2	TRBV14	CASSQEGSGAIEQFF	TGTGCCAGCAGCCAAGAGGGTAGCGGGGCGATTGAGCAGTTCTTC
TRBJ2-4	NA	NA	TRBV11-2	CASSPSRQGNIQYF	TGTGCCAGCAGCCCATCACGCCAGGGAAACATTCAGTACTTC
TRBJ2-4	NA	TRBD2	TRBV28	CASTGLAGGAKNIQYF	TGTGCCAGCACTGGACTAGCGGGGGGAGCCAAAAACATTCAGTACTTC
TRBJ1-2	NA	NA	TRBV2	CASKLEGDGYTF	TGTGCCAGCAAGCTGGAAGGGGATGGCTACACCTTC
TRBJ2-5	NA	TRBD2	TRBV27	CASSPRQSGGYQETQYF	TGTGCCAGCAGCCCGCGTCAAAGCGGGGGCTACCAAGAGACCCAGTACTTC
TRBJ2-6	NA	TRBD1	TRBV28	CASSPPIGKGGYSGANVLTF	TGTGCCAGCAGTCCCCCGATCGGGAAAGGGGGCTACTCTGGGGCCAACGTCCTGACTTTC
TRBJ2-3	NA	TRBD1	TRBV9	CASSLDRGTDTQYF	TGTGCCAGCTCTTTGGACAGGGGGACAGATACGCAGTATTTT
TRBJ1-5	NA	NA	TRBV9	CASSVGGGSWQPQHF	TGTGCCAGCAGCGTAGGGGGTGGATCTTGGCAGCCCCAGCATTTT
TRBJ2-3	NA	NA	TRBV7-2	CASNPLRGGTDTQYF	TGTGCCAGCAACCCCTTAAGGGGAGGCACAGATACGCAGTATTTT
TRBJ2-1	once	NA	TRBV7-7	CASSLSLGDNNEQFF	TGTGCTAGCAGCTTGAGCTTGGGAGATAACAATGAGCAGTTCTTC
TRBJ2-4	NA	NA	TRBV19	CASSSSGAAKNIQYF	TGTGCCAGTAGTTCCTCAGGGGCTGCCAAAAACATTCAGTACTTC
TRBJ1-5	NA	TRBD1	TRBV4-3	CASSQEDRRGQPQHF	TGCGCCAGCAGCCAAGAGGACAGGAGGGGTCAGCCCCAGCATTTT
TRBJ2-3	once	NA	TRBV2	CASRQSGLFSTDTQYF	TGTGCCAGCAGACAATCGGGCCTTTTTAGCACAGATACGCAGTATTTT
TRBJ2-1	NA	NA	TRBV18	CASSEQGTSYNEQFF	TGTGCCAGCTCAGAACAGGGAACCTCCTACAATGAGCAGTTCTTC
TRBJ2-3	NA	TRBD2	TRBV5-6	CASSFRLAGLTSTDTQYF	TGTGCCAGCAGCTTCCGGCTAGCGGGACTAACTAGCACAGATACGCAGTATTTT
TRBJ1-4	NA	TRBD1	TRBV9	CASSTGGVANEKLFF	TGTGCCAGCAGCACAGGGGGGGTGGCTAATGAAAAACTGTTTTTT
TRBJ2-1	NA	TRBD2	TRBV5-1	CASSLAAGGTYNEQFF	TGCGCCAGCAGCTTGGCGGCGGGGGGCACCTACAATGAGCAGTTCTTC
TRBJ2-3	NA	NA	TRBV4-1	CASSRTAASGTDTQYF	TGCGCCAGCAGCCGAACGGCGGCGAGCGGCACAGATACGCAGTATTTT
TRBJ2-7	NA	NA	TRBV5-1	CASSSRYEQYF	TGCGCCAGCAGCTCGCGGTACGAGCAGTACTTC
TRBJ2-5	NA	NA	TRBV7-9	CASSLRPKTYQETQYF	TGTGCCAGCAGCTTGCGTCCGAAAACGTACCAAGAGACCCAGTACTTC
TRBJ1-3	NA	NA	TRBV28	CASSFRVGRVTGNTIYF	TGTGCCAGCAGTTTTAGAGTCGGGAGGGTAACTGGAAACACCATATATTTT
TRBJ1-1	NA	TRBD1	TRBV29-1	CSGSGQGKPEAFF	TGCAGCGGATCGGGACAGGGGAAACCTGAAGCTTTCTTT
TRBJ1-4	NA	NA	TRBV30	CAWSAAGRNEKLFF	TGTGCCTGGAGTGCGGCAGGCCGGAATGAAAAACTGTTTTTT
TRBJ2-7	NA	TRBD2	TRBV2	CARGGGGATYEQYF	TGTGCCAGGGGTGGCGGGGGAGCCACCTACGAGCAGTACTTC
TRBJ2-7	NA	NA	TRBV18	CASSPPSHTYEQYF	TGTGCCAGCTCACCACCCTCCCACACCTACGAGCAGTACTTC